These T cell receptor beta chains were read from a single sample in a study of blood T cell repertoires in COVID-19. The data were produced by immunoSEQ multiplex PCR, yet TCRdb's version contains in-frame clones alone and is incomplete. Here the sample spans 150,000 or so clones, around 88% being singletons. Sequenced: peripheral blood. These receptor sequences come from a human donor in a cohort sampled during active COVID-19. Both conserved end residues are part of each CDR3. D genes are given only for firm matches. Clone size is shown for a subset of rows, as once, few, many or a class of expanded clone.

j_call: TRBJ2-3
v_call: TRBV5-6
clone_size: .
d_call: .
cdr3_aa: CASSPPLLPPDTQYF
cdr3_nt: TGTGCCAGCAGCCCCCCCCTACTTCCCCCAGATACGCAGTATTTT

j_call: TRBJ1-4
v_call: TRBV4-1
clone_size: .
d_call: TRBD1
cdr3_aa: CASSRPGTGKGPNEKLFF
cdr3_nt: TGCGCCAGCAGCCGGCCCGGGACAGGGAAGGGGCCTAATGAAAAACTGTTTTTT

j_call: TRBJ1-2
v_call: TRBV9
clone_size: .
d_call: TRBD1
cdr3_aa: CASSAKTGSFGYTF
cdr3_nt: TGTGCCAGCAGCGCCAAGACAGGGAGTTTTGGCTACACCTTC

j_call: TRBJ2-7
v_call: TRBV3-1/TRBV3-2
clone_size: .
d_call: TRBD1
cdr3_aa: CASSPGTGPSYEQYF
cdr3_nt: TGTGCCAGCAGTCCCGGGACAGGGCCTTCCTACGAGCAGTACTTC

j_call: TRBJ2-7
v_call: TRBV7-9
clone_size: few
d_call: TRBD2
cdr3_aa: CASTFAGEGYEQYF
cdr3_nt: TGTGCCAGCACATTTGCGGGGGAGGGGTACGAGCAGTACTTC

j_call: TRBJ1-5
v_call: TRBV7-3
clone_size: .
d_call: .
cdr3_aa: CASSGKRTAHQPQHF
cdr3_nt: TGTGCCAGCAGTGGTAAGAGGACAGCCCATCAGCCCCAGCATTTT

j_call: TRBJ2-5
v_call: TRBV5-1
clone_size: .
d_call: .
cdr3_aa: CASSRDFQETQYF
cdr3_nt: TGCGCCAGCAGCCGGGACTTCCAAGAGACCCAGTACTTC

j_call: TRBJ2-7
v_call: TRBV7-6
clone_size: .
d_call: TRBD2
cdr3_aa: CASSLGTSGGSEQYF
cdr3_nt: TGTGCCAGCAGCTTAGGGACTAGCGGGGGAAGTGAGCAGTACTTC

j_call: TRBJ1-6
v_call: TRBV18
clone_size: .
d_call: TRBD1
cdr3_aa: CASSPTQGQGNSPLHF
cdr3_nt: TGTGCCAGCTCACCGACTCAGGGACAGGGGAATTCACCCCTCCACTTT

j_call: TRBJ1-4
v_call: TRBV6-5
clone_size: .
d_call: .
cdr3_aa: CASTSVQHNEKLFF
cdr3_nt: TGTGCCAGCACCTCGGTACAGCATAATGAAAAACTGTTTTTT

j_call: TRBJ2-7
v_call: TRBV5-6
clone_size: .
d_call: .
cdr3_aa: CASSLGVAGATYEQYF
cdr3_nt: TGTGCCAGCAGCTTGGGTGTTGCGGGGGCGACCTACGAGCAGTACTTC

j_call: TRBJ2-6
v_call: TRBV5-6
clone_size: .
d_call: .
cdr3_aa: CASSPMRSGANVLTF
cdr3_nt: TGTGCCAGCAGCCCCATGCGTAGTGGGGCCAACGTCCTGACTTTC

j_call: TRBJ2-2
v_call: TRBV2
clone_size: .
d_call: TRBD2
cdr3_aa: CASSVLAGRPTNTGELFF
cdr3_nt: TGTGCCAGCAGTGTACTAGCGGGCCGACCGACGAACACCGGGGAGCTGTTTTTT

j_call: TRBJ2-7
v_call: TRBV19
clone_size: .
d_call: TRBD1
cdr3_aa: CASSPGAGGYEQYF
cdr3_nt: TGTGCCAGTAGTCCCGGGGCAGGGGGTTACGAGCAGTACTTC

j_call: TRBJ2-1
v_call: TRBV28
clone_size: .
d_call: .
cdr3_aa: CASSLVGNEQFF
cdr3_nt: TGTGCCAGCAGTTTAGTCGGCAATGAGCAGTTCTTC

j_call: TRBJ2-1
v_call: TRBV13
clone_size: .
d_call: .
cdr3_aa: CASSSEGLGGNEQFF
cdr3_nt: TGTGCCAGCAGCTCAGAAGGTCTAGGGGGCAATGAGCAGTTCTTC

j_call: TRBJ2-7
v_call: TRBV28
clone_size: .
d_call: TRBD2
cdr3_aa: CASSTPLAGALGGEQYF
cdr3_nt: TGTGCCAGCAGTACTCCCCTAGCGGGAGCATTAGGAGGCGAGCAGTACTTC

j_call: TRBJ1-1
v_call: TRBV13
clone_size: few
d_call: TRBD1
cdr3_aa: CASSSGPGTGTTEAFF
cdr3_nt: TGTGCCAGCAGCTCAGGCCCGGGGACAGGGACCACTGAAGCTTTCTTT

j_call: TRBJ2-7
v_call: TRBV5-1
clone_size: .
d_call: .
cdr3_aa: CASSLVPAEGQYF
cdr3_nt: TGCGCCAGCAGCTTGGTGCCCGCCGAGGGGCAGTACTTC

j_call: TRBJ2-3
v_call: TRBV6-2/TRBV6-3
clone_size: .
d_call: .
cdr3_aa: CASSYLQGTDTQYF
cdr3_nt: TGTGCCAGCAGTTATCTACAGGGTACAGATACGCAGTATTTT

j_call: TRBJ1-5
v_call: TRBV10-3
clone_size: .
d_call: .
cdr3_aa: CAISESGVDQPQHF
cdr3_nt: TGTGCCATCAGTGAGTCAGGGGTTGATCAGCCCCAGCATTTT

j_call: TRBJ1-6
v_call: TRBV11-2
clone_size: .
d_call: .
cdr3_aa: CASSLRSGRDNSPLHF
cdr3_nt: TGTGCCAGCAGCTTAAGGTCAGGGCGTGATAATTCACCCCTCCACTTT

j_call: TRBJ2-7
v_call: TRBV20-1
clone_size: .
d_call: TRBD2
cdr3_aa: CSASRAGGEYEQYF
cdr3_nt: TGCAGTGCTAGTAGAGCGGGGGGGGAGTACGAGCAGTACTTC

j_call: TRBJ1-1
v_call: TRBV27
clone_size: once
d_call: TRBD1
cdr3_aa: CASSFAGGEAFF
cdr3_nt: TGTGCCAGCAGTTTTGCAGGGGGTGAAGCTTTCTTT

j_call: TRBJ1-5
v_call: TRBV7-2
clone_size: .
d_call: .
cdr3_aa: CASSWTPGSNQPQHF
cdr3_nt: TGTGCCAGCAGCTGGACTCCGGGTAGCAATCAGCCCCAGCATTTT

j_call: TRBJ2-1
v_call: TRBV9
clone_size: once
d_call: .
cdr3_aa: CASSLSAGTVYNEQFF
cdr3_nt: TGTGCCAGCAGCCTTAGTGCGGGGACCGTCTACAATGAGCAGTTCTTC

j_call: TRBJ2-3
v_call: TRBV7-9
clone_size: .
d_call: .
cdr3_aa: CASSPPLRISADTQYF
cdr3_nt: TGTGCCAGCAGCCCCCCACTTAGGATAAGCGCAGATACGCAGTATTTT

j_call: TRBJ2-7
v_call: TRBV10-1
clone_size: .
d_call: .
cdr3_aa: CASRSPGFDEQYF
cdr3_nt: TGCGCCAGCAGAAGCCCAGGGTTCGACGAGCAGTACTTC

j_call: TRBJ1-5
v_call: TRBV2
clone_size: .
d_call: .
cdr3_aa: CASSEEGITDNQPQHF
cdr3_nt: TGTGCCAGCAGTGAAGAGGGGATAACAGATAATCAGCCCCAGCATTTT

j_call: TRBJ1-1
v_call: TRBV7-8
clone_size: .
d_call: .
cdr3_aa: CASSPHRDINTEAFF
cdr3_nt: TGTGCCAGCAGCCCGCACCGGGACATAAACACTGAAGCTTTCTTT

j_call: TRBJ1-2
v_call: TRBV5-5
clone_size: .
d_call: TRBD1
cdr3_aa: CASSLAGQGIYGYTF
cdr3_nt: TGTGCCAGCAGCTTGGCCGGACAGGGGATCTATGGCTACACCTTC

j_call: TRBJ2-7
v_call: TRBV9
clone_size: .
d_call: .
cdr3_aa: CASSVGGIAYEQYF
cdr3_nt: TGTGCCAGCAGCGTAGGAGGGATCGCCTACGAGCAGTACTTC

j_call: TRBJ2-1
v_call: TRBV19
clone_size: once
d_call: TRBD2
cdr3_aa: CASSKGLAGALSYNEQFF
cdr3_nt: TGTGCCAGTAGTAAGGGACTAGCGGGAGCGCTTTCCTACAATGAGCAGTTCTTC

j_call: TRBJ2-7
v_call: TRBV27
clone_size: .
d_call: .
cdr3_aa: CASRADSPYEQYF
cdr3_nt: TGTGCCAGCAGGGCGGACAGCCCCTACGAGCAGTACTTC

j_call: TRBJ1-4
v_call: TRBV27
clone_size: .
d_call: .
cdr3_aa: CASSQAGTRNEKLFF
cdr3_nt: TGTGCCAGCAGTCAAGCCGGGACACGTAATGAAAAACTGTTTTTT

j_call: TRBJ2-7
v_call: TRBV28
clone_size: .
d_call: TRBD2
cdr3_aa: CASTKGGLGSYEQYF
cdr3_nt: TGTGCCAGCACTAAAGGGGGACTAGGTTCCTACGAGCAGTACTTC

j_call: TRBJ2-6
v_call: TRBV28
clone_size: .
d_call: .
cdr3_aa: CASSLTPPGANVLTF
cdr3_nt: TGTGCAAGCAGTTTAACTCCCCCTGGGGCCAACGTCCTGACTTTC

j_call: TRBJ2-2
v_call: TRBV19
clone_size: .
d_call: .
cdr3_aa: CASSGWNTGELFF
cdr3_nt: TGTGCCAGTAGTGGCTGGAACACCGGGGAGCTGTTTTTT

j_call: TRBJ1-4
v_call: TRBV5-1
clone_size: once
d_call: TRBD1
cdr3_aa: CASSSPGGGEKLFF
cdr3_nt: TGCGCCAGCAGCTCCCCAGGGGGAGGTGAAAAACTGTTTTTT

j_call: TRBJ1-4
v_call: TRBV4-1
clone_size: .
d_call: .
cdr3_aa: CASSQGGGKKKFEKLFF
cdr3_nt: TGCGCCAGCAGCCAAGGGGGAGGGAAGAAAAAGTTTGAAAAACTGTTTTTT

j_call: TRBJ2-7
v_call: TRBV3-1/TRBV3-2
clone_size: .
d_call: TRBD2
cdr3_aa: CASSQGLAGGLREQYF
cdr3_nt: TGTGCCAGCAGCCAAGGTCTAGCGGGGGGCCTGAGGGAGCAGTACTTC

j_call: TRBJ1-5
v_call: TRBV28
clone_size: .
d_call: .
cdr3_aa: CASSLEQTYQPQHF
cdr3_nt: TGTGCCAGCAGTTTGGAACAGACGTATCAGCCCCAGCATTTT

j_call: TRBJ1-2
v_call: TRBV5-6
clone_size: .
d_call: TRBD1
cdr3_aa: CASSWDRAAGYTF
cdr3_nt: TGTGCCAGCAGCTGGGACAGGGCTGCAGGCTACACCTTC

j_call: TRBJ2-3
v_call: TRBV27
clone_size: .
d_call: TRBD2
cdr3_aa: CASSLLAGGIDTQYF
cdr3_nt: TGTGCCAGCAGTTTATTAGCGGGAGGGATAGATACGCAGTATTTT

j_call: TRBJ1-2
v_call: TRBV6-2/TRBV6-3
clone_size: .
d_call: TRBD1
cdr3_aa: CASSLQGRGYTF
cdr3_nt: TGTGCCAGCAGTTTACAGGGGCGAGGCTACACCTTC

j_call: TRBJ2-7
v_call: TRBV18
clone_size: once
d_call: .
cdr3_aa: CASSLPAVRYF
cdr3_nt: TGTGCCAGCTCACTACCGGCGGTTCGGTACTTC